This T cell receptor (beta chain) was recovered during a study of OX40 agonist ivuxolimab in advanced cancers. As for the study in general: Three patients had partial responses: one hepatocellular carcinoma, two cutaneous melanoma.

This clone came up a few times. Its antigen is not known. Findings and limits, study-wide: Clonal expansion was seen in CD4+ and CD8+ blood T cells by week 6 at 0.1 to 3.0 mg/kg. Expanded clones tended on average to be more numerous among CD8+ T cells than CD4+. Compared with others, partial responders at 0.1-3.0 mg/kg displayed clonal expansion among the lowest.

CDR1 and CDR2 (germline): GTSNPN, SVGIG (reference sequence). The CDR3 extends over 14 amino acids. V lost 0 bases and J lost 1, with 9 bases in between. Generated by immunoSEQ multiplex PCR, the TCRdb table keeps only in-frame clones and is missing some. Among about 36,000 clones listed, over 60% were seen once. The genes are TRBV30 and TRBJ1-1; D is unresolved. This TCR was recovered from an adult with an advanced solid tumor such as melanoma, head and neck, liver or kidney cancer. Sequenced material: CD4+ or CD8+ T cells sorted from blood, taken in a trial of the OX40 agonist ivuxolimab. The CDR3 here is CAWSVIRRNTEAFF. Written as DNA, the CDR3 is TGTGCCTGGAGTGTAATCCGCAGGAACACTGAAGCTTTCTTT.